This TCR beta chain is drawn from a study of regulatory T cells in long-lasting Graves disease. The study's findings and limits: Analysis covered peripheral blood alone, not thyroid tissue.

Indicated time point: newly diagnosed GD, antithyroid drugs for less than 3 months. PBMC-derived RNA was used for the TCR library. Many counts were recorded for this clonotype. Its antigen remains unidentified. The germline V and J ends were trimmed by 4 bases and 5 bases, with 9 bases remaining between them. In germline, CDR1 is SGHAT, CDR2 FQNNGV. This CDR3 has 13 residues. Construction of TCR beta libraries relied on iRepertoire HTBI primers and on Arm-PCR targeting CDR3 regions. TCRdb used MiXCR to reprocess the multiplex PCR reads, holding one entry per CDR3 protein. Of about 560,000 distinct CDR3 sequences in the sample, 16% were seen once. The same sample was also used in a study of T cells in Graves' hyperthyroidism and ophthalmopathy. From that second work: Stable hyperthyroidism was separated from ophthalmopathy by a model based on 13 V-J features.

The sample consisted of peripheral blood mononuclear cells (PBMCs), taken at new diagnosis, from a patient treated with antithyroid drugs. The source of this sequence is a man aged 18 to 30 with Graves disease. V gene TRBV11-2 combines with J gene TRBJ1-5; the D is unclear. The DNA of the CDR3 is TGTGCCAGCAGCTCTCGGGAGGATCAGCCCCAGCATTTT. Translated, it gives CASSSREDQPQHF.